Listed below are T cell receptor beta chains from one sample, sequenced in a study of response to subunit inactivated influenza vaccine. TCRdb independently ran MiXCR on the RT-PCR reads; one entry per CDR3 protein. Of roughly 460,000 distinct CDR3 sequences in the sample, roughly 9.8% are singletons; the top ten hold 12%. Sequences were derived from PBMCs from blood, sampled 45 days after vaccination. These TCRs come from a man in his forties or fifties who received an inactivated influenza vaccine. Both conserved end residues are part of each CDR3. D genes are given only for firm matches. Part of the rows lack a size; the others show once, few, many or a class for expanded clones.

d_call: TRBD1; v_call: TRBV20-1; j_call: TRBJ2-7; cdr3_length: 14; clone_size: few; cdr3_aa: CSASPGQVAREQYF; cdr3_nt: TGCAGTGCTTCTCCGGGACAGGTGGCGCGCGAGCAGTACTTC
d_call: -; v_call: TRBV6-1; j_call: TRBJ2-3; cdr3_length: 15; clone_size: many; cdr3_aa: CASRQGSSGTDTQYF; cdr3_nt: TGTGCCAGCCGTCAGGGGTCTAGTGGCACAGATACGCAGTATTTT
d_call: -; v_call: TRBV11-2; j_call: TRBJ1-4; cdr3_length: 14; clone_size: few; cdr3_aa: CASSFAGRRPKLFF; cdr3_nt: TGTGCCAGCAGCTTCGCAGGGCGGAGACCGAAGCTGTTTTTT
d_call: TRBD2; v_call: TRBV7-2; j_call: TRBJ2-1; cdr3_length: 17; clone_size: many; cdr3_aa: CASSGGRTLPAYNEQFF; cdr3_nt: TGTGCCAGCTCGGGAGGCAGGACCCTACCGGCATACAATGAGCAGTTCTTC
d_call: -; v_call: TRBV2; j_call: TRBJ2-4; cdr3_length: 15; clone_size: -; cdr3_aa: CASSEVALAKNIQYF; cdr3_nt: TGTGCCAGCAGTGAGGTGGCACTCGCCAAAAACATTCAGTACTTC
d_call: TRBD2; v_call: TRBV28; j_call: TRBJ2-1; cdr3_length: 16; clone_size: few; cdr3_aa: CASSPSPSGGNNEQFF; cdr3_nt: TGTGCCAGCAGCCCATCCCCTAGCGGGGGGAACAATGAGCAGTTCTTC
d_call: TRBD2; v_call: TRBV6-2/TRBV6-3; j_call: TRBJ2-2; cdr3_length: 15; clone_size: few; cdr3_aa: CASSRQREELGELFF; cdr3_nt: TGTGCCAGCAGTCGACAGCGGGAGGAGCTCGGGGAGCTGTTTTTT
d_call: -; v_call: TRBV5-6; j_call: TRBJ2-3; cdr3_length: 16; clone_size: few; cdr3_aa: CASSFPQGPNGDTQYF; cdr3_nt: TGTGCCAGCAGCTTTCCCCAGGGGCCTAATGGAGATACGCAGTATTTT
d_call: TRBD2; v_call: TRBV9; j_call: TRBJ2-1; cdr3_length: 15; clone_size: many; cdr3_aa: CASSVVAGAVNEQFF; cdr3_nt: TGTGCCAGCAGCGTAGTAGCGGGAGCGGTGAATGAGCAGTTCTTC
d_call: -; v_call: TRBV4-2; j_call: TRBJ2-2; cdr3_length: 14; clone_size: -; cdr3_aa: CASSQERYTGELFF; cdr3_nt: TGTGCCAGCAGCCAAGAACGGTACACCGGGGAGCTGTTTTTT
d_call: -; v_call: TRBV5-1; j_call: TRBJ2-7; cdr3_length: 14; clone_size: -; cdr3_aa: CASSLGGFGYEQYF; cdr3_nt: TGCGCCAGCAGCTTAGGAGGGTTCGGCTACGAGCAGTACTTC
d_call: TRBD2; v_call: TRBV29-1; j_call: TRBJ2-1; cdr3_length: 14; clone_size: few; cdr3_aa: CSASGTSGINEQFF; cdr3_nt: TGCAGCGCCTCCGGGACTAGCGGGATTAATGAGCAGTTCTTC
d_call: -; v_call: TRBV7-7; j_call: TRBJ1-1; cdr3_length: 13; clone_size: few; cdr3_aa: CASSLGPGAEAFF; cdr3_nt: TGTGCTAGCAGCTTAGGTCCTGGGGCTGAAGCTTTCTTT
d_call: -; v_call: TRBV4-2; j_call: TRBJ1-5; cdr3_length: 15; clone_size: few; cdr3_aa: CASSQDGYSNQPQHF; cdr3_nt: TGTGCCAGCAGCCAAGACGGCTATAGCAATCAGCCCCAGCATTTT
d_call: -; v_call: TRBV12-3/TRBV12-4; j_call: TRBJ2-7; cdr3_length: 15; clone_size: -; cdr3_aa: CASSSSLEGKDEQYF; cdr3_nt: TGTGCCAGCAGTTCATCCCTGGAAGGAAAGGACGAGCAGTACTTC
d_call: -; v_call: TRBV12-3/TRBV12-4; j_call: TRBJ1-3; cdr3_length: 15; clone_size: few; cdr3_aa: CASSLAGKSGNTIYF; cdr3_nt: TGTGCCAGCAGTTTGGCAGGGAAATCTGGAAACACCATATATTTT
d_call: -; v_call: TRBV12-2; j_call: TRBJ2-1; cdr3_length: 17; clone_size: few; cdr3_aa: CASRLELAGGKKNEQFF; cdr3_nt: TGTGCAAGTCGCTTAGAACTAGCGGGGGGGAAAAAAAATGAGCAGTTCTTC
d_call: TRBD2; v_call: TRBV28; j_call: TRBJ2-1; cdr3_length: 16; clone_size: many; cdr3_aa: CASSMTSGRAYERGFF; cdr3_nt: TGTGCCAGCAGCATGACTAGCGGGAGGGCCTATGAGAGGGGGTTCTTC
d_call: TRBD2; v_call: TRBV6-2/TRBV6-3; j_call: TRBJ2-7; cdr3_length: 14; clone_size: few; cdr3_aa: CATHKPGLLYEQYF; cdr3_nt: TGTGCCACCCATAAACCGGGACTACTCTACGAGCAGTACTTC
d_call: -; v_call: TRBV12-3/TRBV12-4; j_call: TRBJ2-7; cdr3_length: 13; clone_size: many; cdr3_aa: CASSFERAYEQYF; cdr3_nt: TGCGCCAGCAGCTTCGAGAGAGCCTACGAGCAGTACTTC
d_call: -; v_call: TRBV6-5; j_call: TRBJ1-1; cdr3_length: 15; clone_size: -; cdr3_aa: CASSYSYQSARVAFF; cdr3_nt: TGTGCCAGCAGTTACTCTTACCAGTCGGCGAGGGTTGCTTTCTTT
d_call: -; v_call: TRBV5-1; j_call: TRBJ2-7; cdr3_length: 12; clone_size: -; cdr3_aa: CASSWQGNEQYF; cdr3_nt: TGCGCCAGCAGCTGGCAGGGGAACGAGCAGTACTTC
d_call: -; v_call: TRBV28; j_call: TRBJ1-5; cdr3_length: 12; clone_size: -; cdr3_aa: CASSSRARPQHF; cdr3_nt: TGTGCCAGCAGTTCTAGGGCCCGGCCCCAGCATTTT
d_call: -; v_call: TRBV5-5; j_call: TRBJ2-2; cdr3_length: 13; clone_size: -; cdr3_aa: CASSETRHGELFF; cdr3_nt: TGTGCCAGCAGCGAAACAAGACACGGGGAGCTGTTTTTT
d_call: TRBD2; v_call: TRBV11-2; j_call: TRBJ2-1; cdr3_length: 12; clone_size: many; cdr3_aa: CASSTGLAEQFF; cdr3_nt: TGTGCCAGCAGCACCGGACTAGCGGAGCAGTTCTTC
d_call: TRBD1; v_call: TRBV27; j_call: TRBJ2-1; cdr3_length: 16; clone_size: few; cdr3_aa: CASSLNRGQGRGEQFF; cdr3_nt: TGTGCCAGCAGTTTAAACCGTGGACAGGGTCGGGGTGAGCAGTTCTTC
d_call: TRBD1; v_call: TRBV4-2; j_call: TRBJ2-2; cdr3_length: 15; clone_size: -; cdr3_aa: CASRTGGDNTGELFF; cdr3_nt: TGTGCCAGCAGGACAGGGGGAGATAACACCGGGGAGCTGTTTTTT
d_call: -; v_call: TRBV14; j_call: TRBJ1-1; cdr3_length: 14; clone_size: few; cdr3_aa: CASSQDKRRVRAFF; cdr3_nt: TGTGCCAGCAGCCAAGATAAACGCCGGGTTCGGGCTTTCTTT
d_call: TRBD1; v_call: TRBV18; j_call: TRBJ2-7; cdr3_length: 13; clone_size: -; cdr3_aa: CASSSTGRYEQYF; cdr3_nt: TGTGCCAGCTCATCGACAGGGCGGTATGAGCAGTACTTC
d_call: -; v_call: TRBV7-2; j_call: TRBJ1-5; cdr3_length: 15; clone_size: -; cdr3_aa: CASSPGVWDNQPQHF; cdr3_nt: TGTGCCAGCAGCCCAGGGGTTTGGGATAATCAGCCCCAGCATTTT
d_call: -; v_call: TRBV12-3/TRBV12-4; j_call: TRBJ1-4; cdr3_length: 16; clone_size: many; cdr3_aa: CASSLSGARGNEKLFF; cdr3_nt: TGTGCCAGCAGTTTATCCGGGGCCCGGGGGAATGAAAAACTGTTTTTT
d_call: TRBD1; v_call: TRBV7-2; j_call: TRBJ2-1; cdr3_length: 13; clone_size: -; cdr3_aa: CASSVNRDSVQFF; cdr3_nt: TGTGCCAGCAGCGTCAACCGGGACAGCGTGCAGTTCTTC
d_call: -; v_call: TRBV12-3/TRBV12-4; j_call: TRBJ2-7; cdr3_length: 15; clone_size: few; cdr3_aa: CASSRTATNSYEQYF; cdr3_nt: TGTGCCAGCAGTCGGACAGCAACAAATTCTTACGAGCAGTACTTC
d_call: TRBD1; v_call: TRBV20-1; j_call: TRBJ2-7; cdr3_length: 13; clone_size: many; cdr3_aa: CSAGGQLTYEQYF; cdr3_nt: TGCAGTGCTGGGGGACAGCTCACCTACGAGCAGTACTTC
d_call: -; v_call: TRBV20-1; j_call: TRBJ1-1; cdr3_length: 12; clone_size: few; cdr3_aa: CSARETWTEAFF; cdr3_nt: TGCAGTGCTAGAGAAACTTGGACTGAAGCTTTCTTT
d_call: -; v_call: TRBV4-3; j_call: TRBJ2-1; cdr3_length: 12; clone_size: -; cdr3_aa: CASSHADNEQFF; cdr3_nt: TGCGCCAGCAGCCACGCAGACAATGAGCAGTTCTTC
d_call: TRBD2; v_call: TRBV29-1; j_call: TRBJ2-7; cdr3_length: 14; clone_size: few; cdr3_aa: CSVDGSGGSYEQYF; cdr3_nt: TGCAGCGTTGATGGTAGCGGGGGCTCCTACGAGCAGTACTTC
d_call: TRBD1; v_call: TRBV11-2; j_call: TRBJ2-5; cdr3_length: 14; clone_size: many; cdr3_aa: CASSLIQGEETQYF; cdr3_nt: TGTGCCAGCAGCTTAATCCAGGGGGAAGAGACCCAGTACTTC
d_call: TRBD1; v_call: TRBV29-1; j_call: TRBJ2-7; cdr3_length: 14; clone_size: many; cdr3_aa: CSVEGSGQIYEQYF; cdr3_nt: TGCAGCGTTGAAGGATCGGGACAGATCTACGAGCAGTACTTC
d_call: -; v_call: TRBV28; j_call: TRBJ1-2; cdr3_length: 14; clone_size: few; cdr3_aa: CASSEGRAEWGYTF; cdr3_nt: TGTGCCAGCAGTGAAGGACGGGCCGAGTGGGGCTACACCTTC
d_call: TRBD1; v_call: TRBV9; j_call: TRBJ2-7; cdr3_length: 15; clone_size: -; cdr3_aa: CASSVRTGIGYEQYF; cdr3_nt: TGTGCCAGCAGCGTCCGGACAGGAATTGGCTACGAGCAGTACTTC
d_call: TRBD2; v_call: TRBV27; j_call: TRBJ2-2; cdr3_length: 16; clone_size: many; cdr3_aa: CASSLRGRVGTGELFF; cdr3_nt: TGTGCCAGCAGTTTACGTGGGAGGGTTGGCACCGGGGAGCTGTTTTTT
d_call: TRBD2; v_call: TRBV14; j_call: TRBJ2-1; cdr3_length: 16; clone_size: few; cdr3_aa: CASSRESGSWSDEQFF; cdr3_nt: TGTGCCAGCAGCCGGGAGAGCGGGAGTTGGTCCGATGAGCAGTTCTTC
d_call: -; v_call: TRBV10-3; j_call: TRBJ2-5; cdr3_length: 13; clone_size: -; cdr3_aa: CAISLTRGETQYF; cdr3_nt: TGTGCCATCAGCCTGACTAGAGGCGAGACCCAGTACTTC
d_call: -; v_call: TRBV13; j_call: TRBJ1-1; cdr3_length: 14; clone_size: many; cdr3_aa: CASSFWGLNTEAFF; cdr3_nt: TGTGCCAGCAGCTTTTGGGGACTTAACACTGAAGCTTTCTTT